The 16 T cell receptor beta chains presented below share a single source sample, sequenced in a study of vaccination and CD4 T cells after COVID-19. Antigens of these TCRs are unknown. Scientists ran DNA taken from cultured CD4+ T cells through the Oncomine TCR Beta short-read assay for sequencing. CD4+ T cells were cultured, and genomic DNA was extracted from them. TCRdb redid the calling of the PCR reads with MiXCR, one entry per CDR3 protein. The data contain about 9,700 distinct CDR3 sequences, 30% to 35% of them singletons. Treatment meaning: roughly nine-day PBMC culture with coronavirus spike peptide pools or control peptides (ViraFEST assay). Collection of the unexposed donor's CD4+ T cells took place before the COVID-19 pandemic (2011-2018). Sequencing input: CD4+ T cells from blood, cultured in vitro. These receptors were collected from a human donor in good health.

The chain has TRBV19 and TRBJ2-1, with D unresolved. This CDR3 comprises 13 residues. The V end lost 2 bases, the J end lost 3 bases, and 5 bases lay between the germline ends. CDR1 LNHDA and CDR2 SQIVND come from the germline V gene (reference sequence). The CDR3 region is CASSIQLYNEQFF. DNA for the CDR3: TGTGCCAGTAGTATACAGCTCTACAATGAGCAGTTCTTC.

J is TRBJ1-6 and V is TRBV7-9; 7 nucleotides agree with TRBD1. This CDR3 region has 15 residues. Trimming cost V 2 bases and J 9 bases; bases outside gene matches: 7. The V gene's germline CDR1 is SEHNR and CDR2 FQNEAQ (reference sequence). Written as DNA, the CDR3 is TGTGCCAGCAGCTTAAATGGCCAGGGGGGTTCACCCCTCCACTTT. Translation gives CASSLNGQGGSPLHF.

This clonotype turned up a few times. The chain recombines TRBV20-1 with TRBJ2-3, with unresolved D. The CDR3 spans 14 residues. V lost 5 bases and J 6 bases, leaving 18 bases between the germline ends. Looked up from germline, CDR1 is DFQATT and CDR2 is SNEGSKA (reference sequence). Written as DNA, the CDR3 is TGCAGTGCTCCACTACCAACGCCTTACGATACGCAGTATTTT. This encodes CSAPLPTPYDTQYF.

By share, this clonotype counts as medium-sized. V and J are TRBV2 and TRBJ2-5, with D unresolved. The ends were cut back, 7 bases at V and 1 base at J, with 10 bases in the middle. CDR3 length equals 13 residues. Germline V gene sequence: CDR1 SNHLY, CDR2 FYNNEI. CDR3 sequence: CASMWRPQETQYF. In nucleotides, the CDR3 is TGTGCCAGCATGTGGCGGCCCCAAGAGACCCAGTACTTC.

V gene TRBV11-2 combines with J gene TRBJ2-2; D not resolved. The germline V gene encodes CDR1 SGHAT and CDR2 FQNNGV. The CDR3 extends over 14 amino acids. Between the trimmed V and J ends, which lost 0 bases and 6 bases, there was a span of 8 bases. The CDR3 DNA is TGTGCCAGCAGCTTAGATGTAGCTCCCGGGGAGCTGTTTTTT. Its translation is CASSLDVAPGELFF.

The V call is TRBV27, the J call TRBJ2-3; 10 bases line up with TRBD2. The CDR3 totals 16 residues. Germline trimming cut 6 bases from V and 2 bases from J; bases unmatched to any gene: 8. Looked up from germline, CDR1 is MNHEY and CDR2 is SMNVEV (reference sequence). This CDR3 is CASSLTLAGFTDTQYF. CDR3 DNA: TGTGCCAGCAGCCTTACACTAGCGGGGTTCACAGATACGCAGTATTTT.

The chain recombines TRBV7-2 with TRBJ2-7; D not resolved. The germline gives CDR1 SGHTA, CDR2 FQGNSA. There are 11 residues in the CDR3. Trimming pared 5 bases from V and 4 bases from J, leaving 6 bases between. In nucleotides, the CDR3 is TGTGCCAGCAGCGACCGGTACGAGCAGTACTTC. Translation: CASSDRYEQYF.

The V gene is TRBV5-5, the J gene TRBJ2-2; D possibly matches TRBD1 or TRBD2 (5 bases each). The V end lost 3 bases, the J end lost 0 bases, and 9 bases lay between the germline ends. From germline, CDR1 is SGHKS and CDR2 YYEKEE (reference sequence). The CDR3 sequence is 15 residues long. CDR3 nucleotides: TGTGCCAGCAGCTCCCTGGGACCGAACACCGGGGAGCTGTTTTTT. This codes for CASSSLGPNTGELFF.

The chain uses TRBV2 and TRBJ1-5; D unresolved. Germline CDR1 is SNHLY and CDR2 is FYNNEI. Trimming removed 5 bases at V and 3 bases at J, with 5 bases between. The CDR3 is made up of 12 amino acids. The CDR3 DNA sequence: TGTGCCAGCAGTCTTCACAATCAGCCCCAGCATTTT. It yields the protein CASSLHNQPQHF.

The rearrangement joins TRBV7-2 to TRBJ2-5; the D gene is possibly TRBD2 (5 bases). With 5 bases removed from V and 5 bases from J, the gap between germline ends came to 12 bases. The length of the CDR3 is 13 residues. In germline, CDR1 is SGHTA, CDR2 FQGNSA. In DNA form, the CDR3 reads TGTGCCAGCAGCGCGGGCCCGGGGGAGACCCAGTACTTC. Its translation is CASSAGPGETQYF.

The gene calls are TRBV20-1 and TRBJ2-2; D is undetermined. V lost 3 bases and J 7 bases, leaving 12 bases between the germline ends. There are 13 residues in the CDR3. The germline gives CDR1 DFQATT, CDR2 SNEGSKA (reference sequence). CDR3 nucleotides: TGCAGTGCTAGCGGAGTAGCCGACGGGGAGCTGTTTTTT. Translating gives CSASGVADGELFF.

This clonotype was counted between two and nine times. The chain combines TRBV6-2 or TRBV6-3 with TRBJ1-2; perhaps TRBD1 as D (5 bases). Germline V gene data show CDR1 as MNHEY and CDR2 as SVGEGT. This CDR3 spans 12 amino acids. The V and J ends lost 8 bases and 1 base respectively, with 8 bases between them. CDR3 loop: CASRGFNYGYTF. Written as DNA, the CDR3 is TGTGCCAGCCGGGGCTTTAACTATGGCTACACCTTC.

There are a few counts of this clonotype. The CDR3 loop is CASSPSSVSTYEQYF. CDR3 nucleotide sequence: TGTGCCAGCAGCCCATCTAGCGTCTCCACCTACGAGCAGTACTTC. The rearrangement uses TRBV7-2 and TRBJ2-7; possible D gene TRBD2, 6 bases. CDR1 and CDR2 (germline): SGHTA, FQGNSA. The CDR3 extends over 15 amino acids. Trimming stripped 5 bases from V and 2 bases from J, with 16 bases between.

V usage is TRBV28 and J usage is TRBJ1-1; 8 positions match TRBD1. The CDR3 consists of 11 residues. J was trimmed by 9 bases and V by 4 bases; bases with no gene match: 1. Germline V gene lookup returns CDR1 MDHEN and CDR2 SYDVKM. The CDR3 reads CASSSGGKAFF. CDR3 DNA: TGTGCCAGCAGTTCAGGGGGCAAAGCTTTCTTT.

The gene calls are TRBV9 and TRBJ1-3; D might be TRBD1 (5 bases). CDR1 and CDR2 from the germline V gene are SGDLS and YYNGEE. Between the trimmed V and J ends, which lost 0 bases and 2 bases, there was a span of 12 bases. There are 16 residues in the CDR3. As DNA, the CDR3 is TGTGCCAGCAGCGTAGACCAGGGCAGCCCTGGAAACACCATATATTTT. Translating it yields CASSVDQGSPGNTIYF.

The gene calls are TRBV7-2 and TRBJ2-7; possible D gene TRBD1, 5 bases. The CDR3 has 14 amino acids. Trimming left V 4 bases short and J 6 bases short, with 16 bases between. Germline V gene lookup returns CDR1 SGHTA and CDR2 FQGNSA. This chain's CDR3 is CASSSDLLDTEQYF. The CDR3 DNA reads TGTGCCAGCAGCTCGGACCTCCTGGACACCGAGCAGTACTTC.